This TCR beta chain was captured in a study of long-term antiretroviral therapy in people with HIV. Overall study context: In the earliest collections, sampling predates the 2015 immediate-ART recommendation by about a decade.

Sequencing used immunoSEQ v3.0 at survey level. Only in-frame clones appear in the TCRdb table, and some are missing; sequencing was by immunoSEQ multiplex PCR. Of some 31,000 clones in the sample, almost 95% were seen once. All donors provided no fewer than one pre-ART and no fewer than two post-ART PBMC samples. Germline CDR1 SGHVS, CDR2 FNYEAQ. CDR3 length: 16 amino acids. V lost 0 bases and J 10 bases, leaving 16 bases between the germline ends. The genes are TRBV7-6 and TRBJ1-6; D is possibly TRBD1 (6 bases). The clonotype comes from a man in his fifties with HIV. The sequences come from unsorted PBMCs, collected roughly 7.1 years after starting antiretroviral therapy. CDR3 sequence reads: CASSLASGTSRSPLHF. The CDR3, as DNA: TGTGCCAGCAGCTTAGCGTCCGGGACATCGAGATCACCCCTCCACTTT.